This T cell receptor beta chain was documented in a study of T cell responses to AZD1222 COVID-19 vaccine. General study results and limits: Only a handful of AZD1222 recipients were seropositive at baseline. At 160-218 and 743-854, vaccine-associated CD4 TCRs were dominant, and they spanned spike. Spike-specific TCR breadth and depth grew following two AZD1222 doses. White British ancestry dominated among donors, who included more females, and clonal diversity was possibly underestimated.

Details on this clone: What it recognizes is unknown.

This table comes from immunoSEQ multiplex PCR, and its TCRdb copy is limited to in-frame clones, with some not included. The table shows fewer than 200,000 clones, with approximately 93% occurring only once. This TCR was sampled from an adult who received the AZD1222 COVID-19 vaccine. The sequencing used peripheral blood, collected 28 days after the second AZD1222 dose.

Written as DNA, the CDR3 is TGCGCCAGCAGTGGACAAAGGGGAGCCGAGGGTACTGAAGCTTTCTTT. It yields the protein CASSGQRGAEGTEAFF. The chain combines TRBV10-1 with TRBJ1-1, with TRBD1 as a possible D gene (5 bases). Germline CDR1 reads WNHNN; CDR2 reads SYGVQD (reference sequence). The V end lost 4 bases, the J end lost 5 bases, and 20 bases lay between the germline ends. This CDR3 has 16 amino acids.